This entry describes one TCR beta chain. Its antigen is as yet unknown. The junction departs from germline at one end; a sequencing error may be responsible. TCRdb re-analysed the multiplex PCR reads in MiXCR, keeping a single row per CDR3 protein. Of 130,000 or so distinct CDR3 sequences listed, approximately 32% were seen once; the top ten hold approximately 2.3%. Looked up from germline, CDR1 is SEHNR and CDR2 is FQNEAQ (reference sequence). CDR3 length equals 15 residues. Breast cancer patients provided tissue from their axillary draining lymph nodes. The sample belongs to a study of breast tumors, draining lymph nodes, adjacent tissues. Study observations and caveats: Luminal-like breast cancer showed significantly greater tumor-nontumor repertoire similarity than basal-like breast cancer did. Data fit most tumor T cells coming from lymph node, expanding in tumor. Tumor repertoires ranked between lymph nodes and nontumor tissue in diversity, with V and J gene preferences.

The sample consisted of axillary lymph node tissue. The chain carries TRBV7-9 and TRBJ1-2; D gene unclear. This sequence originates from a female donor with breast cancer. Some clones in this sample may be carry-over from other donors' samples. The CDR3 loop reads CASSFTYLANYGYTF. DNA for the CDR3: TGTGCTAGCAGCTTTACATACCTCGCTAACTATGGCTACACCTTC.